These 22 T cell receptor beta chains share one sample of origin, sequenced in a study of cytomegalovirus exposure and HLA in healthy donors. It was with 60 Vbeta and 13 Jbeta primers that the PCR ran. Using immunoSEQ multiplex PCR, the repertoire was profiled, and TCRdb retains in-frame clones only, with some absent. Among 180,000 or so clones listed, around 80% were seen once. Sample: PBMCs. These receptors all come from a woman aged 25 to 45 in good health and CMV-seronegative.

As to this clone: The identical CDR3 is also encoded by other nucleotide sequences in the sample. The chain is built from TRBV5-1 and TRBJ2-1, with D possibly TRBD1 on 6 matching bases. Germline lookup yields CDR1 SGHRS and CDR2 YFSETQ. The CDR3 is made up of 15 amino acids. Trimming cost V 0 bases and J 0 bases, with 7 bases left between them. CDR3 in DNA: TGCGCCAGCAGCTTGGGAGGGGGCTCCTACAATGAGCAGTTCTTC. Translation: CASSLGGGSYNEQFF. The whole variable domain, filled in from reference TRBV5-1 and TRBJ2-1, reads KAGVTQTPRYLIKTRGQQVTLSCSPISGHRSVSWYQQTPGQGLQFLFEYFSETQRNKGNFPGRFSGRQFSNSRSEMNVSTLELGDSALYLCASSLGGGSYNEQFFGPGTRLTVL.

The rearrangement links TRBV7-6 to TRBJ1-3, with TRBD1 as a possible D gene (6 bases). Germline V gives CDR1 SGHVS, CDR2 FNYEAQ. The CDR3 covers 20 residues. V was clipped by 1 base and J by 2 bases, with 24 bases between them. The CDR3 sequence: CASSLGPGVSSLTAGNTIYF. CDR3 coding DNA: TGTGCCAGCAGCTTAGGCCCAGGGGTGAGCTCTCTTACGGCTGGAAACACCATATATTTT.

This chain joins TRBV9 and TRBJ1-2; 8 positions match TRBD1. V dropped 0 bases and J dropped 4; count of bases not matched to a gene: 8. CDR1 is SGDLS and CDR2 is YYNGEE in the germline V gene. The CDR3 spans 16 residues. The CDR3 here is CASSVATGGTPYGYTF. The CDR3 coding sequence is TGTGCCAGCAGCGTAGCCACAGGGGGAACCCCCTATGGCTACACCTTC.

The rearrangement uses TRBV5-6 and TRBJ2-7; 7 positions match TRBD1. The CDR3 totals 16 residues. V shed 4 bases and J 3 bases; nucleotides not matched to a gene: 13. Germline V lookup: CDR1 SGHDT, CDR2 YYEEEE. In DNA form, the CDR3 reads TGTGCCAGCAGCCCCGTGGGGCAGGGGGTGCGCTACGAGCAGTACTTC. Amino acid sequence: CASSPVGQGVRYEQYF.

The chain uses TRBV11-2 and TRBJ2-5; D might be TRBD1 (6 bases). CDR3 length: 13 residues. Germline loops: CDR1 SGHAT, CDR2 FQNNGV. V was shortened by 8 bases and J by 5 bases, with 15 bases between the two germline ends. CDR3 nucleotides: TGTGCCAGCTATAGAGGGGGAACGGAGACCCAGTACTTC. Translating it yields CASYRGGTETQYF. Full variable domain (missing parts from reference TRBV11-2 and TRBJ2-5): EAGVAQSPRYKIIEKRQSVAFWCNPISGHATLYWYQQILGQGPKLLIQFQNNGVVDDSQLPKDRFSAERLKGVDSTLKIQPAKLEDSAVYLCASYRGGTETQYFGPGTRLLVL.

This clone was seen a handful of times. The chain joins TRBV5-1 to TRBJ2-7, with 8 bases aligning to TRBD1. The V gene end was trimmed by 4 bases and the J gene end by 6 bases; junction bases not matched to a gene: 6. The CDR3 consists of 13 residues. CDR1 is SGHRS, CDR2 YFSETQ, per germline. CDR3 sequence: CASSPDRAGEQYF. As DNA, the CDR3 is TGCGCCAGCAGCCCGGACAGGGCCGGCGAGCAGTACTTC.

The CDR3 DNA sequence: TGTGCCTCCCGGGGAAGGTCCAATCAGCCCCAGCATTTT. It is translated as CASRGRSNQPQHF. V and J are TRBV19 and TRBJ1-5; D gene ambiguous. Germline CDR1 and CDR2: LNHDA and SQIVND (reference sequence). V lost 11 bases, J lost 3 bases, and 14 bases lay in between. This CDR3 is built from 13 residues.

This clone has a handful of counts. V is TRBV9 and J is TRBJ1-4; 7 bases map to TRBD1. Germline CDR1 reads SGDLS; CDR2 reads YYNGEE. After removal of 0 bases from V and 4 bases from J, the junction contained 3 bases not matched to a gene. There are 15 residues in the CDR3. The CDR3 protein is CASSVGGQLNEKLFF. The CDR3 region has the DNA TGTGCCAGCAGCGTAGGGGGACAGCTTAATGAAAAACTGTTTTTT. The full variable domain, its missing parts supplied by reference TRBV9 and TRBJ1-4, is DSGVTQTPKHLITATGQRVTLRCSPRSGDLSVYWYQQSLDQGLQFLIQYYNGEERAKGNILERFSAQQFPDLHSELNLSSLELGDSALYFCASSVGGQLNEKLFFGSGTQLSVL.

This chain uses TRBV23-1 with TRBJ2-5, with TRBD1 identical over 7 bases. TRBV23-1 is reported as an ORF; its role is uncertain. This CDR3 has 14 residues. J gave up 2 bases and V 4 bases, and 4 bases lay outside the gene matches. The CDR3: CASSPTTGQETQYF. The CDR3 nucleotides read TGCGCCAGCAGTCCTACGACAGGGCAAGAGACCCAGTACTTC.

This clone was picked up a small number of times. The rearrangement links TRBV6-1 to TRBJ1-2; 12 bases match TRBD1. This CDR3 region has 15 residues. The germline gives CDR1 MNHNS, CDR2 SASEGT. V lost 6 bases to trimming and J lost 1 base; unmatched junction nucleotides: 3. The CDR3 reads CASRGQGAGNYGYTF. The CDR3 bases are TGTGCCAGCAGGGGACAGGGGGCGGGTAACTATGGCTACACCTTC.

The chain is built from TRBV19 and TRBJ1-2, with TRBD1 matching over 8 bases. There are 18 residues in the CDR3. V trimming: 3 bases; J trimming: 4 bases; junction bases outside the gene matches: 16. Germline V gene lookup returns CDR1 LNHDA and CDR2 SQIVND (reference sequence). The CDR3 bases are TGTGCCAGTAGTATTTCTGGCAGCAGGGGGCACAGTGGCTATGGCTACACCTTC. Amino acid sequence: CASSISGSRGHSGYGYTF.

This clone occurred a few times. The CDR3, as DNA: TGTGCCAGTAGTAGGGACAGGCTCTCTGGAAACACCATATATTTT. Translated, it gives CASSRDRLSGNTIYF. V is TRBV19 and J is TRBJ1-3; TRBD1 agrees at 8 bases. The CDR3 has 15 residues. V lost 4 bases to trimming and J lost 0 bases; unmatched junction nucleotides: 2. Germline V gives CDR1 LNHDA, CDR2 SQIVND (reference sequence).

The CDR3 loop reads CAQYGWSSGNTIYF. The DNA of the CDR3 is TGTGCCCAATACGGGTGGTCGAGCGGAAACACCATATATTTT. This sequence joins TRBV30 and TRBJ1-3, with D unresolved. V dropped 8 bases and J dropped 4 bases, with 18 bases sitting between them. CDR1 is GTSNPN, CDR2 SVGIG, per germline (reference sequence). The CDR3 sequence is 14 residues long. Drawing the rest from reference TRBV30 and TRBJ1-3, the complete variable domain is SQTIHQWPATLVQPVGSPLSLECTVEGTSNPNLYWYRQAAGRGLQLLFYSVGIGQISSEVPQNLSASRPQDRQFILSSKKLLLSDSGFYLCAQYGWSSGNTIYFGEGSWLTVV.

This chain joins TRBV9 and TRBJ2-2, with TRBD1 as a possible D gene (5 bases). Germline V gene data show CDR1 as SGDLS and CDR2 as YYNGEE. Trimming stripped 4 bases from V and 7 bases from J, with 23 bases between. This CDR3 is built from 17 residues. The chain's CDR3 is CASSFQQTGAKGGELFF. DNA of the CDR3: TGTGCCAGCAGCTTCCAACAGACTGGGGCTAAGGGCGGGGAGCTGTTTTTT. Complete variable domain (other parts from reference TRBV9 and TRBJ2-2): DSGVTQTPKHLITATGQRVTLRCSPRSGDLSVYWYQQSLDQGLQFLIQYYNGEERAKGNILERFSAQQFPDLHSELNLSSLELGDSALYFCASSFQQTGAKGGELFFGEGSRLTVL.

The chain is built from TRBV15 and TRBJ1-2; TRBD1 might be the D (6 bases). The germline V gene encodes CDR1 LNHNV and CDR2 YYDKDF (reference sequence). Trimming removed 0 bases from V and 4 bases from J, with 12 bases in between. The CDR3 contains 15 residues. CDR3 sequence: CATSREQGRVYGYTF. The CDR3 DNA reads TGTGCCACCAGCAGAGAGCAGGGGCGAGTCTATGGCTACACCTTC.

The chain has TRBV15 and TRBJ1-2; D is uncertain. CDR1 is LNHNV, CDR2 YYDKDF, per germline (reference sequence). Between the trimmed V and J ends, which lost 5 bases and 8 bases, there was a span of 21 bases. The CDR3 loop spans 15 amino acids. This CDR3 is CATSFTGWGSGGYTF. CDR3 coding DNA: TGTGCCACCAGCTTCACGGGCTGGGGTTCGGGGGGCTACACCTTC.

The chain couples TRBV6-5 to TRBJ1-6; D uncertain. V lost 0 bases and J lost 7, with 4 bases in between. The CDR3 consists of 13 residues. CDR1 is MNHEY, CDR2 SVGAGI, per germline. CDR3 sequence reads: CASSYSSNSPLHF. CDR3 DNA: TGTGCCAGCAGTTACTCTTCGAATTCACCCCTCCACTTT.

The CDR3 DNA reads as TGTGCCAGCAGCCGGGGCGGGGGGGCTAATGAAAAACTGTTTTTT. This sequence encodes CASSRGGGANEKLFF. The chain carries TRBV7-6 and TRBJ1-4, with TRBD1 as a possible D gene (5 bases). This CDR3 has 15 residues. V gave up 5 bases and J gave up 3 bases, with 13 bases separating them. Germline V lookup: CDR1 SGHVS, CDR2 FNYEAQ.

V and J are TRBV9 and TRBJ2-1; weak D call: TRBD2 (6 bases). The length of the CDR3 is 15 residues. Trimming removed 4 bases from V and 5 bases from J, with 16 bases in between. Germline V gene data show CDR1 as SGDLS and CDR2 as YYNGEE. CDR3 residues: CASSPTGGADNEQFF. CDR3 in DNA: TGTGCCAGCAGCCCTACGGGCGGGGCGGACAATGAGCAGTTCTTC.

The rearrangement joins TRBV15 to TRBJ2-7; tentatively, D is TRBD1 (6 bases). The germline V gene has CDR1 LNHNV and CDR2 YYDKDF (reference sequence). The CDR3 is 15 residues long. V was clipped by 1 base and J by 0 bases, with 10 bases between them. CDR3 nucleotide sequence: TGTGCCACCAGCAGAGGGACAGTAAACTCCTACGAGCAGTACTTC. Translation: CATSRGTVNSYEQYF.

This clone has more than one count but fewer than ten. This sequence joins TRBV6-4 and TRBJ2-2; the D is unclear. Germline V lookup: CDR1 MRHNA, CDR2 SNTAGT. Trimming cost V 1 base and J 3 bases, with 6 bases left between them. CDR3 length: 14 residues. Here the CDR3 DNA reads TGTGCCAGCAGTGACTTACAAGACACCGGGGAGCTGTTTTTT. Its protein product is CASSDLQDTGELFF.

CDR3 DNA sequence: TGTGCCAGCTCACCACCTTCGGCAGGGAATCAGCCCCAGCATTTT. Protein product: CASSPPSAGNQPQHF. The chain links TRBV18 to TRBJ1-5; D perhaps matches TRBD1 (5 bases). This CDR3 comprises 15 residues. Trimming stripped 0 bases from V and 4 bases from J, with 10 bases between. Germline CDR1 and CDR2: KGHSH and LQKENI.